This TCR beta chain stems from a study of T-cell reconstitution after alpha-beta-depleted transplantation in children. Preparation of the TCRbeta library was carried out with unique molecular identifiers. TCRdb re-analysed the PCR reads in MiXCR, keeping a single row per CDR3 protein. The sample shows roughly 500,000 distinct CDR3 sequences, less than 35% of them seen only once. The CDR3 totals 16 residues. Germline CDR1 reads LGHNA; CDR2 reads YSLEER. Trimming removed 0 bases from V and 2 bases from J; junction bases left unmatched: 6. This TCR derives from a human donor who donated a stem cell graft to a child with aplastic anemia. The genes are TRBV4-3 and TRBJ2-7; 8 bases fit TRBD1. The specimen comprised PBMCs from the stem cell graft donor, sampled from the stem cell graft. CDR3: CASSQDAQDRAYEQYF. CDR3 bases: TGCGCCAGCAGCCAAGATGCCCAGGACAGGGCCTACGAGCAGTACTTC.